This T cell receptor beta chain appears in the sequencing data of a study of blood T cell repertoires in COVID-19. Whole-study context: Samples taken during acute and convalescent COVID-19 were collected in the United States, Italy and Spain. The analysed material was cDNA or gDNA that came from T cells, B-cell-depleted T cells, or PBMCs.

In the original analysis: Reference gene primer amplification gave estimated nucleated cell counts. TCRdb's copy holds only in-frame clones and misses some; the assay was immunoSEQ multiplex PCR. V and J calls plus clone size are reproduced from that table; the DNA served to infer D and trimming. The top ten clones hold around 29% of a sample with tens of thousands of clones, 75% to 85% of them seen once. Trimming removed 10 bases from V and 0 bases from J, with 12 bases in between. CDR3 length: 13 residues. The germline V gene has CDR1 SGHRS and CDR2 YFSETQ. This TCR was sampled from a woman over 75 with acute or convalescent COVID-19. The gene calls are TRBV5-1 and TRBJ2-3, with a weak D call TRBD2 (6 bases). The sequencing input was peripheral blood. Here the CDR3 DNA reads TGCGCCTCTGATAGCGGTAGCACAGATACGCAGTATTTT. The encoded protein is CASDSGSTDTQYF. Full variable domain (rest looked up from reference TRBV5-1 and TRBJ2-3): KAGVTQTPRYLIKTRGQQVTLSCSPISGHRSVSWYQQTPGQGLQFLFEYFSETQRNKGNFPGRFSGRQFSNSRSEMNVSTLELGDSALYLCASDSGSTDTQYFGPGTRLTVL.